The 16 T cell receptor beta chains presented below share a single source sample, sequenced in a study of HIV-infected patients and healthy controls. Antiretroviral therapy had run roughly three months, about 14 weeks, before follow-up blood collection. All unsorted peripheral T cells were captured because whole blood was used without fractionation. About 500 ng RNA was reverse transcribed with alpha and beta constant-region primers. Separate chain-specific third strand synthesis with multiplexing indices produced the alpha and beta libraries. MiXCR, applied by TCRdb to the 5' RACE reads, yields one record per CDR3 protein. Altogether over 6,500 distinct CDR3 sequences are present, 10% being singletons, with the ten largest covering around 20%. This specimen consisted of blood, obtained during antiretroviral therapy. These receptors all come from an adult with HIV infection.

This clonotype was observed many times. The chain joins TRBV2 to TRBJ2-7; 10 bases match TRBD1. Germline assignment: CDR1 SNHLY and CDR2 FYNNEI. CDR3 length: 17 amino acids. J gave up 0 bases and V 7 bases, and 12 bases lay outside the gene matches. CDR3 DNA: TGTGCCAGCAATTTTATTAGAGGACAGGGGGTCTCCTACGAGCAGTACTTC. Residues: CASNFIRGQGVSYEQYF.

The table lists this clonotype with many counts. This chain links TRBV6-4 with TRBJ2-3; 11 bases are a match to TRBD2. Losses at the gene ends were 8 bases for V and 4 bases for J; bases not matched to a gene: 17. The CDR3 consists of 18 residues. CDR1 is MRHNA, CDR2 SNTAGT, per germline. CDR3 sequence: CASPRIAGGQLGADTQYF. Written as DNA, the CDR3 is TGTGCCAGCCCCAGAATAGCGGGGGGGCAGTTAGGGGCAGATACGCAGTATTTT.

Sample share makes this clonotype medium-sized (0.01 to 0.1%). The chain links TRBV15 to TRBJ1-5; 8 bases agree with TRBD1. Germline V gene lookup returns CDR1 LNHNV and CDR2 YYDKDF (reference sequence). V gave up 4 bases and J gave up 4 bases; unmatched junction bases: 18. The CDR3 runs 19 residues. As DNA, the CDR3 is TGTGCCACCAGCACGGATAAACGGGCAGGGGGCCTTAGAAATCAGCCCCAGCATTTT. It codes for CATSTDKRAGGLRNQPQHF.

This clonotype is medium-sized within its sample. The J gene is TRBJ2-6, the V gene TRBV7-6; TRBD1 is a possible D gene (6 bases). This CDR3 contains 17 residues. The V gene's germline CDR1 is SGHVS and CDR2 FNYEAQ. V lost 3 bases and J lost 0, with 12 bases in between. The CDR3 reads CASSFQTGSSGANVLTF. The CDR3 DNA sequence: TGTGCCAGCAGCTTCCAGACAGGAAGCTCTGGGGCCAACGTCCTGACTTTC.

By sample fraction, this clonotype is medium-sized (0.01 to 0.1%). The chain couples TRBV20-1 to TRBJ2-3, with D hard to call. This CDR3 region has 12 residues. V was pared by 6 bases and J by 3 bases, with 10 bases between. Per germline, CDR1 DFQATT and CDR2 SNEGSKA (reference sequence). CDR3 in DNA: TGCAGTGCCCCATTGTGGACAGATACGCAGTATTTT. This gives the protein CSAPLWTDTQYF.

This clonotype was recorded many times. The chain joins TRBV11-2 to TRBJ2-7, with TRBD1 identical over 8 bases. Germline V gene sequence: CDR1 SGHAT, CDR2 FQNNGV. V trimming: 1 base; J trimming: 5 bases; junction bases outside the gene matches: 10. The CDR3 covers 16 residues. CDR3 loop: CASSLAAGGQLDEQYF. In DNA, the CDR3 is TGTGCCAGCAGCTTAGCGGCAGGGGGCCAACTCGACGAGCAGTACTTC.

This clonotype was recorded many times. The CDR3 here is CASSQGEGYNSPLHF. CDR3 nucleotide sequence: TGTGCCAGCAGCCAAGGGGAGGGCTATAATTCACCCCTCCACTTT. The genes are TRBV7-9 and TRBJ1-6; TRBD1 might be the D (5 bases). The CDR3 extends over 15 amino acids. The V gene lost 5 bases and the J gene lost 3 bases, with 11 bases spanning the gap. Germline V lookup: CDR1 SEHNR, CDR2 FQNEAQ (reference sequence).

This clonotype occurred a few times. The rearrangement joins TRBV27 to TRBJ2-2; 14 bases map to TRBD2. The CDR3 totals 16 residues. Germline V gives CDR1 MNHEY, CDR2 SMNVEV (reference sequence). The V segment lost 5 bases and the J segment 3 bases; nucleotides outside the gene matches: 2. In DNA form, the CDR3 reads TGTGCCAGCAGTGGACTAGCGGGGGGCTACACCGGGGAGCTGTTTTTT. Its translation: CASSGLAGGYTGELFF.

This clonotype is deemed medium-sized. The rearrangement links TRBV15 to TRBJ1-1; D is ambiguous. CDR1 and CDR2 from the germline V gene are LNHNV and YYDKDF (reference sequence). This CDR3 region has 14 residues. Deletions cut 2 bases from V and 1 base from J, with 8 bases between. The CDR3 is CATSRSHPNTEAFF. The CDR3 coding sequence is TGTGCCACCAGCAGAAGTCACCCGAACACTGAAGCTTTCTTT.

This clonotype has only a few counts. This chain uses TRBV6-1 with TRBJ2-1, with TRBD2 identical over 8 bases. Germline CDR1 and CDR2: MNHNS and SASEGT. V lost 1 base and J lost 12; bases outside the gene matches: 14. This CDR3 has 16 residues. Written as DNA, the CDR3 is TGTGCCAGCAGTGAAGTGAGACTAGCGAACATGTATGGGCAGTTCTTC. Translation: CASSEVRLANMYGQFF.

This clonotype was detected only a few times. This rearrangement joins TRBV5-1 to TRBJ1-1; D ambiguous. CDR1 and CDR2 from the germline V gene are SGHRS and YFSETQ. V dropped 3 bases and J dropped 8 bases, with 14 bases sitting between them. There are 13 residues in the CDR3. The CDR3 DNA follows: TGCGCCAGCAGCTCCGGCGCCGCCGACGAAGCTTTCTTT. Protein product: CASSSGAADEAFF. Looking up the rest from reference TRBV5-1 and TRBJ1-1 gives the full variable domain: KAGVTQTPRYLIKTRGQQVTLSCSPISGHRSVSWYQQTPGQGLQFLFEYFSETQRNKGNFPGRFSGRQFSNSRSEMNVSTLELGDSALYLCASSSGAADEAFFGQGTRLTVV.

Sample share makes this clonotype medium-sized (0.01 to 0.1%). The CDR3 here is CASSLDPSGYEQYF. The CDR3 DNA reads TGTGCCAGCAGTTTAGACCCCTCCGGCTACGAGCAGTACTTC. V and J are TRBV6-1 and TRBJ2-7, with D unclear. Trimming shortened V by 5 bases and J by 3 bases, and 14 bases separated the two germline ends. Germline-derived CDR1 and CDR2 are MNHNS and SASEGT. CDR3 size: 14 residues.

This sequence joins TRBV5-6 and TRBJ2-2; either TRBD1 or TRBD2 may fit D (5 bases each). With 3 bases removed from V and 5 bases from J, the gap between germline ends came to 14 bases. The CDR3 runs 15 residues. Germline V lookup: CDR1 SGHDT, CDR2 YYEEEE. CDR3 in DNA: TGTGCCAGCAGCTCTCGGGACGATTTAACCGGGGAGCTGTTTTTT. This translates into CASSSRDDLTGELFF.

This clonotype was counted ten times or more. The rearrangement links TRBV5-1 to TRBJ2-5; D not certain. The CDR3 contains 16 residues. Germline V gives CDR1 SGHRS, CDR2 YFSETQ. V was cut by 1 base and J by 3 bases, with 16 bases left in between. The CDR3 DNA is TGCGCCAGCAGCTTGCCAGTCAACACCCCTAAAGAGACCCAGTACTTC. Its translation is CASSLPVNTPKETQYF.

The V gene is TRBV7-2, the J gene TRBJ1-2; no definite D call. Germline lookup yields CDR1 SGHTA and CDR2 FQGNSA. Trimming cost V 1 base and J 2 bases, with 11 bases left between them. CDR3 size: 15 residues. The CDR3: CASSLGMMRNYGYTF. DNA of the CDR3: TGTGCCAGCAGCTTAGGAATGATGCGGAACTATGGCTACACCTTC.

This clonotype was observed many times. The V gene is TRBV7-2, the J gene TRBJ2-7, with 10 positions matching TRBD2. The CDR3 loop spans 15 amino acids. Looked up from germline, CDR1 is SGHTA and CDR2 is FQGNSA. Unmatched junction bases numbered 9, after V lost 4 bases and J lost 6 bases. CDR3 sequence (DNA): TGTGCCAGCAGCTCCCGTACTAGCGGGGTCCGCGAGCAGTACTTC. Its translation: CASSSRTSGVREQYF.